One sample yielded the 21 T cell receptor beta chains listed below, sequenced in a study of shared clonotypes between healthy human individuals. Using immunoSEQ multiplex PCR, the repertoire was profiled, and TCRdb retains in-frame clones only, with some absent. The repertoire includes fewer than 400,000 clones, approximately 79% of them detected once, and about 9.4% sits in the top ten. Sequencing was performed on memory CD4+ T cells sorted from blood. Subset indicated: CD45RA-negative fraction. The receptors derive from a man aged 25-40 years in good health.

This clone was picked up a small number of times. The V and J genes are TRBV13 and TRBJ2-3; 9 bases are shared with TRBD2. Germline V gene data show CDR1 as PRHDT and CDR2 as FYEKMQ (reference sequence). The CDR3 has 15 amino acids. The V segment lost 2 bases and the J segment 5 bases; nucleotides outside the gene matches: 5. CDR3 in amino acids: CASSLRAGGVDTQYF. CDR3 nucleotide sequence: TGTGCCAGCAGCTTACGGGCGGGAGGGGTAGATACGCAGTATTTT.

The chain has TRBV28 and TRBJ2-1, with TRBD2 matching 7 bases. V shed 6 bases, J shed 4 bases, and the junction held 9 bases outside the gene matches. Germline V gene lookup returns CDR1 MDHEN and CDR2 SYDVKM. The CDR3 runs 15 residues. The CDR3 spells CASSKWGGIYNEQFF. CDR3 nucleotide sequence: TGTGCCAGCAGCAAATGGGGGGGGATATACAATGAGCAGTTCTTC.

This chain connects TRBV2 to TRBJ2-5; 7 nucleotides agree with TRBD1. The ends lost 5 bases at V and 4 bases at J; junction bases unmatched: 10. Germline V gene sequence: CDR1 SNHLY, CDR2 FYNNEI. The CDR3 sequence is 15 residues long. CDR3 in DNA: TGTGCCAGCAGTAAAGACAGGGCGAGCGGAGAGACCCAGTACTTC. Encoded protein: CASSKDRASGETQYF.

For the CDR3, the DNA is TGTGCCAGCTCACTGGAAAATACGCAGTATTTT. It codes for CASSLENTQYF. This chain links TRBV18 with TRBJ2-3; D gene uncertain. V shed 4 bases and J shed 7 bases, with 6 bases lying between them. Germline V gene data show CDR1 as KGHSH and CDR2 as LQKENI. CDR3 length equals 11 residues.

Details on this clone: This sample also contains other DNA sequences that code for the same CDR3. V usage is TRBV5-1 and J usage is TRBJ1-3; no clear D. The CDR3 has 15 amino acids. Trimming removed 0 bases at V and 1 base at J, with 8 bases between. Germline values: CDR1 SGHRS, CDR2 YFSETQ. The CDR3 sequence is CASSLGRTSGNTIYF. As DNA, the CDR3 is TGCGCCAGCAGCTTGGGAAGGACTTCTGGAAACACCATATATTTT.

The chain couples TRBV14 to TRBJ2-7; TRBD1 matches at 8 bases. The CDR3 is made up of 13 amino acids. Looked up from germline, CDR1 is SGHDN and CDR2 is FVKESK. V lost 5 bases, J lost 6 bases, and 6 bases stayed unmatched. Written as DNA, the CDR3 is TGTGCCAGCAGCTTCGACAGGGGCGGCGAGCAGTACTTC. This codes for CASSFDRGGEQYF. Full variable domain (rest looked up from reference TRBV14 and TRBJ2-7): EAGVTQFPSHSVIEKGQTVTLRCDPISGHDNLYWYRRVMGKEIKFLLHFVKESKQDESGMPNNRFLAERTGGTYSTLKVQPAELEDSGVYFCASSFDRGGEQYFGPGTRLTVT.

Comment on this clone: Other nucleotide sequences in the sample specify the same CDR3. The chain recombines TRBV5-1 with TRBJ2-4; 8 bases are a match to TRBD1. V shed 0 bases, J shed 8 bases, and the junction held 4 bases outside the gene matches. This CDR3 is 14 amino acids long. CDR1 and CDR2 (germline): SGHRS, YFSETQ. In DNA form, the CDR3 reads TGCGCCAGCAGCTTGGTTGGGACAGGTGACATTCAGTACTTC. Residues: CASSLVGTGDIQYF.

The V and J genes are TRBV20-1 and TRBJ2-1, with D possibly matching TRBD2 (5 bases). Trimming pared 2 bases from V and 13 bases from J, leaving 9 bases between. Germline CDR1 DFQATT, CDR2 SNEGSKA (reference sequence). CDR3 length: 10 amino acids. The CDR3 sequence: CSARQRSQFF. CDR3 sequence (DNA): TGCAGTGCTAGACAGCGGAGCCAGTTCTTC.

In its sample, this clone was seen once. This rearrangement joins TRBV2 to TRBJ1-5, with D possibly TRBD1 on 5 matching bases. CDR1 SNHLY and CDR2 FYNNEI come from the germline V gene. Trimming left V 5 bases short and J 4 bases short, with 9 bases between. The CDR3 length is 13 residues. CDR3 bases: TGTGCCAGCAGTTTAACAGGTAATCAGCCCCAGCATTTT. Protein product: CASSLTGNQPQHF.

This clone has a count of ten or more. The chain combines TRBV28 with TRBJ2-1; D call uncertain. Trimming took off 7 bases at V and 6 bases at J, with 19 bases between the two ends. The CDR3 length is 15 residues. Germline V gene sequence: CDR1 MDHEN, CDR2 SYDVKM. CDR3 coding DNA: TGTGCCAGCAACCCCTCGGTCCGGTATGTCAATGAGCAGTTCTTC. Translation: CASNPSVRYVNEQFF.

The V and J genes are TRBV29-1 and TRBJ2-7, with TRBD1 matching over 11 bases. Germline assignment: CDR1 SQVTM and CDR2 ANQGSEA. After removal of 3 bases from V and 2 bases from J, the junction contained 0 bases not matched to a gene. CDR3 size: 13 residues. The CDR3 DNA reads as TGCAGCGTTGAGGGACAGGGGGCCTACGAGCAGTACTTC. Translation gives CSVEGQGAYEQYF.

CDR3 amino acids: CASTTLAGGSNEQFF. CDR3 nucleotides: TGTGCCAGCACGACTCTAGCGGGAGGAAGCAATGAGCAGTTCTTC. The chain uses TRBV2 and TRBJ2-1, with 11 bases identical to TRBD2. This CDR3 contains 15 residues. Germline CDR1 SNHLY, CDR2 FYNNEI. The V segment lost 7 bases and the J segment 6 bases; nucleotides outside the gene matches: 8.

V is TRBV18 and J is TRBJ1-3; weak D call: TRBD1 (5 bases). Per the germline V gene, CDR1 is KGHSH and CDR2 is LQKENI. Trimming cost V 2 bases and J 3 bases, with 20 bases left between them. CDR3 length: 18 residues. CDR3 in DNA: TGTGCCAGCTCACCATTAGGGACGGAACTCCCTCTTGGAAACACCATATATTTT. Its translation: CASSPLGTELPLGNTIYF.

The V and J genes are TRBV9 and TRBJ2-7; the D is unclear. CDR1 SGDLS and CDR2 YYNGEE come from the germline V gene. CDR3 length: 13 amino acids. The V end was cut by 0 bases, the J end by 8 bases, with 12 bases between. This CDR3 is CASSVDPGPQQYF. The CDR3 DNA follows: TGTGCCAGCAGCGTAGATCCCGGTCCTCAGCAGTACTTC.

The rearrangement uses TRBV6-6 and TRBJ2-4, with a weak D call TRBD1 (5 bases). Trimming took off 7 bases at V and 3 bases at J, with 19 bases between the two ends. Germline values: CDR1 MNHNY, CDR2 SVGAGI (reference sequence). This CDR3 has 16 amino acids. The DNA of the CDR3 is TGTGCCAGCAACGAACAGGAGTTATTGGACAAAAACATTCAGTACTTC. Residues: CASNEQELLDKNIQYF.

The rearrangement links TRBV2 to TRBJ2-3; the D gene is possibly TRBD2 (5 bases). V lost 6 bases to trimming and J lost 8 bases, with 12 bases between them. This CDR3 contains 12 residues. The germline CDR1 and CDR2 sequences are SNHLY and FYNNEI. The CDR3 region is CASSPTTTTQYF. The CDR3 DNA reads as TGTGCCAGCAGCCCGACTACCACTACGCAGTATTTT.

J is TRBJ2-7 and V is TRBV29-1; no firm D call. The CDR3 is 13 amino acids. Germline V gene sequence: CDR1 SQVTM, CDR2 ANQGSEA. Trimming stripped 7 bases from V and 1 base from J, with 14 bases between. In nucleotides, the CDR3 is TGCAGCGCCCTGCGCGGCCGATCCTACGAGCAGTACTTC. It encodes CSALRGRSYEQYF.

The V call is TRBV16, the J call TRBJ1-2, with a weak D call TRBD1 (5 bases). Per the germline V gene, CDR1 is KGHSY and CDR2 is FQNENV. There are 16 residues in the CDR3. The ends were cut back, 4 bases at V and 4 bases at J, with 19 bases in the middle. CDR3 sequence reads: CASSPPGTGLFYGYTF. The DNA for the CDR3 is TGTGCCAGCAGCCCCCCGGGTACGGGACTCTTCTATGGCTACACCTTC. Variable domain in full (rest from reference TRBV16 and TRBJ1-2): GEEVAQTPKHLVRGEGQKAKLYCAPIKGHSYVFWYQQVLKNEFKFLISFQNENVFDETGMPKERFSAKCLPNSPCSLEIQATKLEDSAVYFCASSPPGTGLFYGYTFGSGTRLTVV.

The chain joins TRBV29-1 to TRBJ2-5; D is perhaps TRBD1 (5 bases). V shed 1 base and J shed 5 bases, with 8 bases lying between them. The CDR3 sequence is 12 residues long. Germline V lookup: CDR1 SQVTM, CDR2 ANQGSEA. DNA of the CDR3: TGCAGCGTTGAAGCAGGGTCTGAGACCCAGTACTTC. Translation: CSVEAGSETQYF.

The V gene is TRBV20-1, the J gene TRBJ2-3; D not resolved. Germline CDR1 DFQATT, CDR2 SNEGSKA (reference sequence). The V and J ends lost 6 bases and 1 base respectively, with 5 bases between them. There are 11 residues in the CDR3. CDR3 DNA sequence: TGCAGTGCCACCGGCACAGATACGCAGTATTTT. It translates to CSATGTDTQYF.

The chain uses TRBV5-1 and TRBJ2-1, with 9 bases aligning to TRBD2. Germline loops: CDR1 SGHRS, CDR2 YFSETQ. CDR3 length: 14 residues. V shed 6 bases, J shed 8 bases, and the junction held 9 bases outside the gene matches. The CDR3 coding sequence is TGCGCCAGCATGCTAGCGGGACCAAACGATGAGCAGTTCTTC. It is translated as CASMLAGPNDEQFF. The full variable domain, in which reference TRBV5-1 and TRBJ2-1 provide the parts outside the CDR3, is KAGVTQTPRYLIKTRGQQVTLSCSPISGHRSVSWYQQTPGQGLQFLFEYFSETQRNKGNFPGRFSGRQFSNSRSEMNVSTLELGDSALYLCASMLAGPNDEQFFGPGTRLTVL.